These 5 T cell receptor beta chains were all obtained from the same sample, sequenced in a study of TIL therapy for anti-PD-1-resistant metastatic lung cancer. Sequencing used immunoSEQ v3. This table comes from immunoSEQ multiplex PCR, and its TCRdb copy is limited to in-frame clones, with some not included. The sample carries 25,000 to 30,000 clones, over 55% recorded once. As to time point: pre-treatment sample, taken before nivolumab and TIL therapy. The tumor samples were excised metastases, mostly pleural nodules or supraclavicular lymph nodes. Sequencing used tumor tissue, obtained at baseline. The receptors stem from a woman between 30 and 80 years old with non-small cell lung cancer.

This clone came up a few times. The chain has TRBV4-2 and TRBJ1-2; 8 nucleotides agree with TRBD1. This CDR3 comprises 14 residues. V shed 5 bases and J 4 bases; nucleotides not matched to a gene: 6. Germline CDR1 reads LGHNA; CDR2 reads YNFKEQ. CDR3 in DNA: TGTGCCAGCAGCAAGGACAGGGCGGGCTATGGCTACACCTTC. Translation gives CASSKDRAGYGYTF.

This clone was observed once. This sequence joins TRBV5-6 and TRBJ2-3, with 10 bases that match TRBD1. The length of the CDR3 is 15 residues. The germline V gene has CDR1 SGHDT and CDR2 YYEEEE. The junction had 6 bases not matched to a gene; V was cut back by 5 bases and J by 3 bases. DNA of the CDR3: TGTGCCAGCAGACAGACAGGGGGCAAAACAGATACGCAGTATTTT. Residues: CASRQTGGKTDTQYF.

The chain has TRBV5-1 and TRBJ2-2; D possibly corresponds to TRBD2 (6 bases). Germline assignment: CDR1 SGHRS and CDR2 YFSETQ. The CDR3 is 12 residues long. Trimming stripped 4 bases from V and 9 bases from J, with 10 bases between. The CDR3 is CASSLRDRELFF. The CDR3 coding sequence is TGCGCCAGCAGCCTGCGGGATCGGGAGCTGTTTTTT.

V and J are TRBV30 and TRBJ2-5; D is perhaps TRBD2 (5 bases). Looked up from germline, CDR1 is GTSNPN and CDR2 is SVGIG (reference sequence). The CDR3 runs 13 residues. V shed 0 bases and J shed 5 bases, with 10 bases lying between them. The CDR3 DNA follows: TGTGCCTGGAGTGTTCGGAGAGGGGAGACCCAGTACTTC. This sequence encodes CAWSVRRGETQYF.

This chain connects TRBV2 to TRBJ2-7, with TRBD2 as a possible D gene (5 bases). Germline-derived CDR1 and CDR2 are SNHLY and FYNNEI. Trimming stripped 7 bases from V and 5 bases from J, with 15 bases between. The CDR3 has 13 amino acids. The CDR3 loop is CASNTRVDDEQYF. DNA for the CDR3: TGTGCCAGCAATACTAGAGTTGATGACGAGCAGTACTTC. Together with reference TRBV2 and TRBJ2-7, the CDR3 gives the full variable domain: EPEVTQTPSHQVTQMGQEVILRCVPISNHLYFYWYRQILGQKVEFLVSFYNNEISEKSEIFDDQFSVERPDGSNFTLKIRSTKLEDSAMYFCASNTRVDDEQYFGPGTRLTVT.